Shown below are 8 T cell receptor beta chains from a single sample sequenced in a study of blood T cell repertoires in COVID-19. Assay: immunoSEQ multiplex PCR; the TCRdb copy retains only in-frame clones and omits some. The sample has about 200,000 clones, approximately 86% seen once. Sample: PBMCs or T cells enriched from blood (not recorded which). The receptors here all came from a woman in her 30s who had recovered from COVID-19.

In DNA form, the CDR3 reads TGTGCCAGCAGTTCCCGACTAGCGGGAGGGCCCAGGGTTAGCACAGATACGCAGTATTTT. Translation gives CASSSRLAGGPRVSTDTQYF. This chain joins TRBV27 and TRBJ2-3; 14 bases map to TRBD2. The germline V gene encodes CDR1 MNHEY and CDR2 SMNVEV (reference sequence). The CDR3 spans 20 residues. J lost 0 bases, V lost 4 bases, and 12 bases had no gene match.

The chain carries TRBV7-2 and TRBJ1-1; TRBD1 agrees at 7 bases. This CDR3 spans 15 amino acids. Per the germline V gene, CDR1 is SGHTA and CDR2 is FQGNSA. Losses at the gene ends were 0 bases for V and 1 base for J; bases not matched to a gene: 2. This chain's CDR3 is CASSLARTGNTEAFF. The CDR3 DNA reads TGTGCCAGCAGCTTAGCGCGGACAGGGAACACTGAAGCTTTCTTT.

The chain has TRBV5-1 and TRBJ2-7; 7 bases line up with TRBD2. The CDR3 runs to 16 residues. V shed 0 bases, J shed 2 bases, and the junction held 8 bases outside the gene matches. The germline gives CDR1 SGHRS, CDR2 YFSETQ. CDR3 coding DNA: TGCGCCAGCAGCTTGGCCGTAGCGGGTCTTACCTACGAGCAGTACTTC. Its translation: CASSLAVAGLTYEQYF.

The chain recombines TRBV7-3 with TRBJ2-2, with 7 bases lining up with TRBD2. Germline assignment: CDR1 SGHTA and CDR2 FQGTGA. This CDR3 region has 13 residues. V lost 4 bases and J lost 6; bases outside the gene matches: 2. The CDR3: CASSSSGPGELFF. The CDR3 DNA is TGTGCCAGCAGCTCTAGCGGTCCCGGGGAGCTGTTTTTT.

As DNA, the CDR3 is TGTGCCAGTAGTATGGGACAGCTCCAAGAGACCCAGTACTTC. Translating gives CASSMGQLQETQYF. V usage is TRBV19 and J usage is TRBJ2-5, with 7 bases matching TRBD1. Trimming removed 3 bases from V and 1 base from J; junction bases left unmatched: 2. Germline V gene lookup returns CDR1 LNHDA and CDR2 SQIVND (reference sequence). This CDR3 contains 14 residues.

V is TRBV6-1 and J is TRBJ1-2; 7 bases agree with TRBD1. J was trimmed by 4 bases and V by 3 bases; bases with no gene match: 17. The CDR3 runs to 18 residues. The germline gives CDR1 MNHNS, CDR2 SASEGT. The CDR3 reads CASSERTGPTNSLYGYTF. For the CDR3, the DNA is TGTGCCAGCAGTGAGCGGACAGGACCAACAAACAGTCTCTATGGCTACACCTTC.

The gene calls are TRBV27 and TRBJ2-1; 7 bases map to TRBD1. CDR3 size: 14 residues. J lost 9 bases, V lost 5 bases, and 10 bases had no gene match. Germline CDR1 reads MNHEY; CDR2 reads SMNVEV (reference sequence). CDR3 sequence: CASSKQTGNSEQFF. In DNA, the CDR3 is TGTGCCAGCAGTAAACAGACAGGGAACAGTGAGCAGTTCTTC.

The chain carries TRBV27 and TRBJ2-1, with D perhaps TRBD2 (7 bases). The CDR3 consists of 16 residues. V lost 2 bases and J lost 3, with 14 bases in between. CDR1 is MNHEY, CDR2 SMNVEV, per germline (reference sequence). CDR3: CASSLKGGRIYNEQFF. DNA of the CDR3: TGTGCCAGCAGTTTAAAGGGGGGGCGCATCTACAATGAGCAGTTCTTC.